This T cell receptor beta chain was obtained from a study of CD8+CD57+ T cells in acquired aplastic anemia. Study context: Average DNA yield from sorted CD4+ and CD8+ cells was around 3 ug. Study-wide findings and caveats: Simpson's diversity of CD8+ cells was not significantly different in patients compared with controls.

Regarding this clonotype: Its target is not known.

Trimming shortened V by 5 bases and J by 1 base, and 14 bases separated the two germline ends. The CDR3 extends over 15 amino acids. CDR1 is SGHAT and CDR2 is FQNNGV in the germline V gene. Genomic DNA, serving as template, underwent TCR beta VDJ and CDR3 profiling. TCRdb itself ran the reads through MiXCR, one entry per CDR3 protein. The table records about 110,000 distinct CDR3 sequences, under 60% of them present only once. The sequence was obtained from a human donor in good health, serving as a control. Sequencing was done on a sample of sorted CD4+, CD8+, or CD8+CD57+ T cells (not recorded which) from PBMCs. The J gene is TRBJ2-5, the V gene TRBV11-2; a weak D match, TRBD1 (6 bases). DNA of the CDR3: TGTGCCAGCAGCCGGCGGACAGATCCCCAAGAGACCCAGTACTTC. This gives the protein CASSRRTDPQETQYF.